A single TCR beta chain is shown here with its context. Its matching antigen is unknown. TCRdb's table, derived via immunoSEQ multiplex PCR, lists solely in-frame clones and lacks some. The data contain about 140,000 clones, about 92% of them singletons. The data stem from a study of T cell responses to AZD1222 COVID-19 vaccine. Study results and limitations: Seropositive at baseline were only 5 or 6 AZD1222 recipients. Repertoires were sampled only after the peak T cell response. As reported, nearly half of all spike-specific TCRs target variant regions that are unmutated.

The V segment lost 2 bases and the J segment 4 bases; nucleotides outside the gene matches: 3. The CDR3 totals 14 residues. Germline-derived CDR1 and CDR2 are SGDLS and YYNGEE. The sample consisted of peripheral blood, taken after recovery from COVID-19. This chain connects TRBV9 to TRBJ2-1; 7 nucleotides match TRBD2. The source is an adult who had recovered from COVID-19. CDR3 region: CASSVREAYNEQFF. Here the CDR3 DNA reads TGTGCCAGCAGCGTCCGGGAGGCGTACAATGAGCAGTTCTTC. Complete variable domain (other parts from reference TRBV9 and TRBJ2-1): DSGVTQTPKHLITATGQRVTLRCSPRSGDLSVYWYQQSLDQGLQFLIQYYNGEERAKGNILERFSAQQFPDLHSELNLSSLELGDSALYFCASSVREAYNEQFFGPGTRLTVL.